This T cell receptor beta chain was sequenced for a study of T-cell memory formation after mild COVID-19. Study information: There were largely donor-specific TCR clusters. Study findings and constraints: Some clones that responded turned up in pre-infection memory, which suggests that cross-reactive memory joined in.

This clonotype was detected only a few times. No antigen is known for it. Deletions cut 7 bases from V and 2 bases from J, with 13 bases between. The CDR3 is made up of 14 amino acids. MiXCR, run by TCRdb on the 5' RACE reads, gives a single entry per CDR3 protein. The sample consists of about 240,000 distinct CDR3 sequences, 8% to 10% of them appearing once. This receptor was identified in a man aged 18-30 years who had mild COVID-19 (a few samples of this study predate the infection). Cell type and time point are not known. Sequencing input: PBMCs or a T cell subset sorted from them (not recorded which). The chain combines TRBV12-3 or TRBV12-4 with TRBJ2-3; D gene unclear. The CDR3: CASKPGTVTDTQYF. CDR3 nucleotides: TGTGCCAGCAAGCCAGGAACAGTCACAGATACGCAGTATTTT.